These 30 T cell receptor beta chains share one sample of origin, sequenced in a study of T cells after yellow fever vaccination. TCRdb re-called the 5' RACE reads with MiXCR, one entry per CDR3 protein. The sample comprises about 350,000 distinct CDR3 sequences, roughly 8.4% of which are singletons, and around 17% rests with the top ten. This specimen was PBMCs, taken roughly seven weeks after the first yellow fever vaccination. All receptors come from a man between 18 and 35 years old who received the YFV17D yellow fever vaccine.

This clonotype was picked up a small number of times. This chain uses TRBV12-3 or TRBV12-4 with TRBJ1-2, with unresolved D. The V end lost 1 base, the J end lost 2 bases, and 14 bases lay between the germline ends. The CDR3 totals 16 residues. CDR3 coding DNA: TGTGCCAGCAGTTTAGGATGGGAAGATCCCAACTATGGCTACACCTTC. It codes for CASSLGWEDPNYGYTF.

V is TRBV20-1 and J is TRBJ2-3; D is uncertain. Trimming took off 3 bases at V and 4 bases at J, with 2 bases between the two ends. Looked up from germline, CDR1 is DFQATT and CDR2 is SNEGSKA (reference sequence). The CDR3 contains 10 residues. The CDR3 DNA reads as TGCAGTGCTAGTTCAGATACGCAGTATTTT. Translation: CSASSDTQYF.

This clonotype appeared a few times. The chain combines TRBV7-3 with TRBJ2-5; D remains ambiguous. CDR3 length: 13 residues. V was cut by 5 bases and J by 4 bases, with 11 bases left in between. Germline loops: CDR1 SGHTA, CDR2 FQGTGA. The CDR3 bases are TGTGCCAGCAGCCAGCAACTCGGAGAGACCCAGTACTTC. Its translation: CASSQQLGETQYF.

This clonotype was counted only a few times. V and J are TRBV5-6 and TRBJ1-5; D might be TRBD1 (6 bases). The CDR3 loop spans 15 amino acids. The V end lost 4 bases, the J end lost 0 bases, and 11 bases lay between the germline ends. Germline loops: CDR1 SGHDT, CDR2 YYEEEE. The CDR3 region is CASSQGGYSNQPQHF. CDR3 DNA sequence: TGTGCCAGCAGCCAAGGGGGTTATAGCAATCAGCCCCAGCATTTT.

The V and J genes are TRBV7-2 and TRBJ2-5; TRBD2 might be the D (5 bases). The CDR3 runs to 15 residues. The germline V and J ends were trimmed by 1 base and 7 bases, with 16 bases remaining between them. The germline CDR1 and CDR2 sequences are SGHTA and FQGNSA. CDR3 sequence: CASSLGPSGGRTQYF. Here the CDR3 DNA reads TGTGCCAGCAGCTTAGGGCCAAGCGGTGGAAGGACCCAGTACTTC. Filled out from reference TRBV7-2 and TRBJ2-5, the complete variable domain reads GAGVSQSPSNKVTEKGKDVELRCDPISGHTALYWYRQSLGQGLEFLIYFQGNSAPDKSGLPSDRFSAERTGGSVSTLTIQRTQQEDSAVYLCASSLGPSGGRTQYFGPGTRLLVL.

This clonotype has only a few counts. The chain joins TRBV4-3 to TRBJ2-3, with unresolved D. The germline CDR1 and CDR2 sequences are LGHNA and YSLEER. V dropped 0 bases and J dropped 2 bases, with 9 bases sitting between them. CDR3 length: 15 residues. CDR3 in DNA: TGCGCCAGCAGCCAAGATCACAGTTACACAGATACGCAGTATTTT. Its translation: CASSQDHSYTDTQYF.

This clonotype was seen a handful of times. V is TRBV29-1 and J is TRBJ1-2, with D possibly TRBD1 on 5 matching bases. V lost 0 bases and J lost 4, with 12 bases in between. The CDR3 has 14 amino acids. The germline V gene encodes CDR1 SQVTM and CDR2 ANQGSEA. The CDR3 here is CSVEDWAGTYGYTF. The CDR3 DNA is TGCAGCGTTGAAGATTGGGCAGGGACCTATGGCTACACCTTC.

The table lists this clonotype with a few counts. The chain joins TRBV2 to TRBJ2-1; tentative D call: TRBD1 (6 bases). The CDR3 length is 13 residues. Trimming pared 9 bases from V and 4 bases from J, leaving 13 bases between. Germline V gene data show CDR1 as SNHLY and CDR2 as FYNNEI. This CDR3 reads CARNRVLYNEQFF. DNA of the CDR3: TGTGCCAGAAACAGGGTCCTTTACAATGAGCAGTTCTTC.

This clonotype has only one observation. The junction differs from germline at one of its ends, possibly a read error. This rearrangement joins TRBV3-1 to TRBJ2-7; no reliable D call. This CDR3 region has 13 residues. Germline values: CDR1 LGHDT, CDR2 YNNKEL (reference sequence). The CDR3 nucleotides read TGTGACAGCAGACGAACGAGCTCCTACGAGCAGTACTTC. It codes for CDSRRTSSYEQYF.

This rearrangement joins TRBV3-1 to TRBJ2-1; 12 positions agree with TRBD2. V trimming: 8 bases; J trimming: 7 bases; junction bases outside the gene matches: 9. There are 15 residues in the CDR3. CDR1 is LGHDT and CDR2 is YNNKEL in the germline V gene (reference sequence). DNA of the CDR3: TGTGCCAGCTGCTCATCCACTAGCGGGGGGAATGAGCAGTTCTTC. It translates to CASCSSTSGGNEQFF.

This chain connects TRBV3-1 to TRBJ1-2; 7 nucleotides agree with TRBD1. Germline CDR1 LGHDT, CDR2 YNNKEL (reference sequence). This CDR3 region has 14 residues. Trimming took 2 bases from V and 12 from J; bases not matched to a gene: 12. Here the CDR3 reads CASSQRAGTVWNTF. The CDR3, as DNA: TGTGCCAGCAGCCAACGCGCCGGGACAGTATGGAACACCTTC.

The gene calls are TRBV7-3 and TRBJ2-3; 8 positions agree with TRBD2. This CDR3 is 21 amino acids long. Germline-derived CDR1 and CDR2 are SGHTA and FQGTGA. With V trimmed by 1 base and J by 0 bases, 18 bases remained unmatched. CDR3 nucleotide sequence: TGTGCCAGCAGCTTAATTGGCAGGAACTTTTATCGCGGGGGGAGCACAGATACGCAGTATTTT. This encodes CASSLIGRNFYRGGSTDTQYF.

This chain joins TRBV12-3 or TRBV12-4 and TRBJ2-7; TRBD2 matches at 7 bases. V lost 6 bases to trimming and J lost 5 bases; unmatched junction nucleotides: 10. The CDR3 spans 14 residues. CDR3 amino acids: CASSPRNGGNEQYF. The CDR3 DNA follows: TGTGCCAGCAGCCCCAGAAACGGGGGGAACGAGCAGTACTTC.

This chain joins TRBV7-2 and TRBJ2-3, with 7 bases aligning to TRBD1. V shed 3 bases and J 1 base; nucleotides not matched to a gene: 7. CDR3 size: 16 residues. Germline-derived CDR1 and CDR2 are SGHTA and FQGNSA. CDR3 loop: CASSFQGGAGTDTQYF. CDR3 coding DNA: TGTGCCAGCAGCTTTCAAGGGGGCGCAGGCACAGATACGCAGTATTTT.

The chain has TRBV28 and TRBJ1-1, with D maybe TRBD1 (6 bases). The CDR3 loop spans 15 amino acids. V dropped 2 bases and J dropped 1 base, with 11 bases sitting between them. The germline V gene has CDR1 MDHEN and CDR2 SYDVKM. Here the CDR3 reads CASSLTRTANTEAFF. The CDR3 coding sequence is TGTGCCAGCAGTTTAACCCGGACAGCGAACACTGAAGCTTTCTTT. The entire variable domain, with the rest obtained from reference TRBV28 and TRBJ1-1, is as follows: DVKVTQSSRYLVKRTGEKVFLECVQDMDHENMFWYRQDPGLGLRLIYFSYDVKMKEKGDIPEGYSVSREKKERFSLILESASTNQTSMYLCASSLTRTANTEAFFGQGTRLTVV.

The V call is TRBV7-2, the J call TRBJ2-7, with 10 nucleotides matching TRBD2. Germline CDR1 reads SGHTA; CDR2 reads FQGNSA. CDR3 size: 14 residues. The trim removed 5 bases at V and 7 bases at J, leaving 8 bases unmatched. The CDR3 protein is CASSPTGLAWEQYF. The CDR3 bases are TGTGCCAGCAGCCCGACGGGACTAGCGTGGGAGCAGTACTTC.

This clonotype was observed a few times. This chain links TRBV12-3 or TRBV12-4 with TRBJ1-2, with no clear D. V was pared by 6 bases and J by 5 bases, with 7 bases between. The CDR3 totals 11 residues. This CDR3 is CASRGSYGYTF. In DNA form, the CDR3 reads TGTGCCAGCAGAGGCAGTTATGGCTACACCTTC.

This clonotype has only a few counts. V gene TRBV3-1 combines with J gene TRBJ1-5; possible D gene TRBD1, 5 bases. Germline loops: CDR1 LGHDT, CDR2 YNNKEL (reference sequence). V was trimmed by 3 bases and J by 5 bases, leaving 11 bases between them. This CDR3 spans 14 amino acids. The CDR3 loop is CASSHRWGDQPQHF. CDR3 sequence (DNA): TGTGCCAGCAGCCACCGCTGGGGGGATCAGCCCCAGCATTTT.

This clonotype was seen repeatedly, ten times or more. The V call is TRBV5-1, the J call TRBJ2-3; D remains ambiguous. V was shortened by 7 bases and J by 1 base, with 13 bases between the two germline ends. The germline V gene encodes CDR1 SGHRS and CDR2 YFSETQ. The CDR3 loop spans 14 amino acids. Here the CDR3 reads CASRSLWGTDTQYF. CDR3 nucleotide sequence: TGCGCCAGCCGGAGCCTTTGGGGCACAGATACGCAGTATTTT.

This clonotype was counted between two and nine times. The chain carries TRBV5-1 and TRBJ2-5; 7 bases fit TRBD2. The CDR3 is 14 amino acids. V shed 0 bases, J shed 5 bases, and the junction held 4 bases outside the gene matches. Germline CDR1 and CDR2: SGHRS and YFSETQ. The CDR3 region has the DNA TGCGCCAGCAGCTTGGTTACAGCGGGGGAGACCCAGTACTTC. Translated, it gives CASSLVTAGETQYF.

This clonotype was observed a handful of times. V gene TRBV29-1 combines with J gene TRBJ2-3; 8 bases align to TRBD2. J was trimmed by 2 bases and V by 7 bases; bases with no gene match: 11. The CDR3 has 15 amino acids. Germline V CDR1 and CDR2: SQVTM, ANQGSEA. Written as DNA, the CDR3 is TGCAGCGCCATCCAGGCTAGCGGGTTCACAGATACGCAGTATTTT. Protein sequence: CSAIQASGFTDTQYF.

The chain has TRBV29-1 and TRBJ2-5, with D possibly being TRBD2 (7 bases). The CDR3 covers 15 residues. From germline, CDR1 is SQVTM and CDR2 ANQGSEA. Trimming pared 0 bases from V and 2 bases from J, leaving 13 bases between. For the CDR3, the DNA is TGCAGCGTTGAAGACCCCAGGGGAGGGCAAGAGACCCAGTACTTC. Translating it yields CSVEDPRGGQETQYF. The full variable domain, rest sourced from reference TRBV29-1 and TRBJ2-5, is SAVISQKPSRDICQRGTSLTIQCQVDSQVTMMFWYRQQPGQSLTLIATANQGSEATYESGFVIDKFPISRPNLTFSTLTVSNMSPEDSSIYLCSVEDPRGGQETQYFGPGTRLLVL.

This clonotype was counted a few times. For the CDR3, the DNA is TGTGCCAGCAGTTCAGGAGGGGGGAACAATCAGCCCCAGCATTTT. Its protein is CASSSGGGNNQPQHF. V and J are TRBV28 and TRBJ1-5; a weak D match, TRBD1 (6 bases). Trimming left V 4 bases short and J 3 bases short, with 13 bases between. There are 15 residues in the CDR3. Germline CDR1 reads MDHEN; CDR2 reads SYDVKM.

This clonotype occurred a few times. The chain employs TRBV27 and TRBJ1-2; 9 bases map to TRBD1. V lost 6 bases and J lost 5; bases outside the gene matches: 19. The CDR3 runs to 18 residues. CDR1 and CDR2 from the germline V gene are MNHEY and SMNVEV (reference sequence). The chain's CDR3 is CASSNFPGQGPLGYGYTF. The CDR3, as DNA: TGTGCCAGCAGCAACTTCCCGGGACAGGGCCCTCTTGGGTATGGCTACACCTTC.

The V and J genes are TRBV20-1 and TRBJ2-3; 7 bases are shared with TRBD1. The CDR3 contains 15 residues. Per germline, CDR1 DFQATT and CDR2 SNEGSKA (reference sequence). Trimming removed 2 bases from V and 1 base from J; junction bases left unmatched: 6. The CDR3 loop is CSARNRGTGTDTQYF. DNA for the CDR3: TGCAGTGCTAGAAACAGGGGAACGGGCACAGATACGCAGTATTTT.

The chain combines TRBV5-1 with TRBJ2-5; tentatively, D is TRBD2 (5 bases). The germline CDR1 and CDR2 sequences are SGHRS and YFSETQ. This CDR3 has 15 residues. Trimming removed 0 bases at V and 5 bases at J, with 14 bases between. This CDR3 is CASSLGSLARETQYF. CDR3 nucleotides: TGCGCCAGCAGCTTGGGTTCCCTAGCTCGGGAGACCCAGTACTTC.

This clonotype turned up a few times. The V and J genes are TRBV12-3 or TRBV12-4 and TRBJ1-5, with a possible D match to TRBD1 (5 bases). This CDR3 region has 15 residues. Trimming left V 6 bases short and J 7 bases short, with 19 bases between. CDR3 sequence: CASSPGAKGRQPQHF. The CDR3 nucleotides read TGTGCCAGCAGCCCCGGGGCCAAAGGTCGGCAGCCCCAGCATTTT.

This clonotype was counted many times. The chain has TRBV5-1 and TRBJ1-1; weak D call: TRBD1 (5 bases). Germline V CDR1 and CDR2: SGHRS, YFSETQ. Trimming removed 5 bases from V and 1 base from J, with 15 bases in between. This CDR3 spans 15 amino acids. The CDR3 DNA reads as TGCGCCAGCAGATTACCGGGACGCGGGAACACTGAAGCTTTCTTT. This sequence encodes CASRLPGRGNTEAFF.

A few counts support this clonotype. The CDR3 DNA follows: TGTGCCAGCAGTGAGTGGTCAACTAATGAAAAACTGTTTTTT. Protein product: CASSEWSTNEKLFF. The V and J genes are TRBV6-1 and TRBJ1-4, with D unclear. Trimming removed 3 bases from V and 0 bases from J, with 5 bases in between. Germline V gives CDR1 MNHNS, CDR2 SASEGT. The CDR3 runs to 14 residues.

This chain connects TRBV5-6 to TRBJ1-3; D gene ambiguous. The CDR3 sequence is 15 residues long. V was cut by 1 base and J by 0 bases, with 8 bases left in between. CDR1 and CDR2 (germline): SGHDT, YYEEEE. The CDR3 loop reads CASSLYGSSGNTIYF. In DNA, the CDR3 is TGTGCCAGCAGCTTGTACGGAAGCTCTGGAAACACCATATATTTT.